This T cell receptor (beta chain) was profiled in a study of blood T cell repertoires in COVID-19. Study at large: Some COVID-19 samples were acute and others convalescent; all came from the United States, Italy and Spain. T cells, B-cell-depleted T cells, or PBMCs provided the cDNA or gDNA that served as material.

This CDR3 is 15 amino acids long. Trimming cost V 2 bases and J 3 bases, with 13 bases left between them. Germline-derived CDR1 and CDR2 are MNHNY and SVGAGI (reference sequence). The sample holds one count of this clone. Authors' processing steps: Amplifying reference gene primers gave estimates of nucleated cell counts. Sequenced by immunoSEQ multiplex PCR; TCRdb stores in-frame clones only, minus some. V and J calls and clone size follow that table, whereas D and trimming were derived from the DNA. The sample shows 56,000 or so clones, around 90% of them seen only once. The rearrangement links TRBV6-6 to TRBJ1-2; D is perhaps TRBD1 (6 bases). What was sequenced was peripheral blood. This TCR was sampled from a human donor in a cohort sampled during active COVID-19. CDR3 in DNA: TGTGCCAGCAGTTACCAGGGGAAAGTCTACTATGGCTACACCTTC. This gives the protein CASSYQGKVYYGYTF.